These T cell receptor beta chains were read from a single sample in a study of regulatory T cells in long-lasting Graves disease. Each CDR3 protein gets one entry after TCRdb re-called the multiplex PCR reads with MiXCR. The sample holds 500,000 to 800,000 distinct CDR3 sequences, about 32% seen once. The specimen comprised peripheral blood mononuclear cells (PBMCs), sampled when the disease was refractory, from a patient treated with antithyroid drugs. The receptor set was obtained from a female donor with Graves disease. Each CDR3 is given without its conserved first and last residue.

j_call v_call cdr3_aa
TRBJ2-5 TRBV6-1 ASSVRLETQY
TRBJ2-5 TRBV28 ASSASSRQETQY
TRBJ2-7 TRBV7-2 ASSAAGTRGFEQY
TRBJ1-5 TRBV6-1 ASAPSEGGHQPQH
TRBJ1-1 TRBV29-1 SVEVSREGAF
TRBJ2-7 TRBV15 ATSSLGGYEQY
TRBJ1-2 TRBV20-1 SASHLRAGDVGYT
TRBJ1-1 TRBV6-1 AARGVAEAF
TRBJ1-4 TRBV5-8 ASSLRTGINEKLF
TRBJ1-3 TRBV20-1 SARDQDSGNTIY
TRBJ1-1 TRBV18 ASSPKAVVLNTEAF
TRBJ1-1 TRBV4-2 ASSRAGTGSTEAF
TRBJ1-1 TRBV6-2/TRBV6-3 ASSYAMNTEAF
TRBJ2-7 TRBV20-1 SAGTSGPEEQY
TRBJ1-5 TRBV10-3 AISAQGFNQPQH
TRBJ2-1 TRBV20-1 SAGHPIYEQF
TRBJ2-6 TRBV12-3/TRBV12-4 ASWFSGANVLT
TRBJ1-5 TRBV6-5 ASSSFLPTGVNQPQH
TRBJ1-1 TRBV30 AWSPRRQVNTEAF
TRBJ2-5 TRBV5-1 ASSLRKTSVETQY
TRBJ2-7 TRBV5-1 ASSNGQGTSYEQY
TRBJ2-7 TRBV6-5 ASSSPIYEQY
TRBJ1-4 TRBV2 ASSEPSGADGLF
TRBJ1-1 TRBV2 ASRDDTGGQTEAF
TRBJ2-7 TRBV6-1 ASTAAWGESSYEQY
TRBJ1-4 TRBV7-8 ASSLATGAAGEKLF
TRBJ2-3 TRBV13 ASSSGQGVSDTQY
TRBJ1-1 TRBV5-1 ASSFRDRGEAF
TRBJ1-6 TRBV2 ASSRTQGGSPLH
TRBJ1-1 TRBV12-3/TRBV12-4 ASSLGETGGTEAF
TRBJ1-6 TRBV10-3 AIAYDRGNSPLH
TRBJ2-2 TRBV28 ASSLDHGLVFTGELF
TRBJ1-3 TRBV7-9 ASSFTRGKSGNTIY
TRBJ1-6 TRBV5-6 ASKDTATDNSPLH
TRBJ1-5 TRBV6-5 ASSSPRRGNQPQH
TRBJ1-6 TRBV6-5 ASSYLMDRGNSPLH
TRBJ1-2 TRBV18 ASSPLLLGNYGYT
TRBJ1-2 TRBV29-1 SVVVGVGYT
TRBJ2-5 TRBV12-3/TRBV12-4 ASSPGQGRPAQY
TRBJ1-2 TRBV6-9 ASSSPGTANYGYT
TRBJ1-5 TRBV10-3 AISQDRGLQPQH
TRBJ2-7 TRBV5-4 ASSGPDPGYEQY
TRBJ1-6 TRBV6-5 ASSYSAGQYNSPLH
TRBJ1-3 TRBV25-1 ASSESMGFSGNTIY
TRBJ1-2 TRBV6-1 ASIPSTESDGYT
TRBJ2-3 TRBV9 ASSVDVGGGMFTDTQY
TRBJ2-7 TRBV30 AWSRALGTSGYEQY
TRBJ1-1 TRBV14 ASSHPQGAGNTEAF
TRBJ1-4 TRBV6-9 ASSYEVWGQGGHRLF
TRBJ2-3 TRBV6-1 ASSTPLTDTQY
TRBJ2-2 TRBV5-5 ASSFGQVNTGELF
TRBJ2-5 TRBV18 ASSPSGRVETQY
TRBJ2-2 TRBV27 ASSSSPRQGTRTGELF